The source of this T cell receptor (beta chain) is a study of T-cell memory formation after mild COVID-19. Study conclusions and caveats: For second-wave clones that peaked at day 37, SARS-CoV-2 specificity went unverified.

TCRdb reprocessed the 5' RACE reads via MiXCR and lists one record per CDR3 protein. Counted here are about 400,000 distinct CDR3 sequences, around 15% occurring once; the ten biggest clones make up around 21%. Losses at the gene ends were 3 bases for V and 5 bases for J; bases not matched to a gene: 14. Germline loops: CDR1 SGHDT, CDR2 YYEEEE. The CDR3 has 17 residues. In regard to this clonotype: Its antigen is currently unknown.

The chain employs TRBV5-6 and TRBJ1-2; 9 nucleotides agree with TRBD1. This clonotype was sampled from a man aged 18-30 years who had mild COVID-19 (a few samples of this study predate the infection). Cell type and time point are not known. The sample comprised PBMCs or a T cell subset sorted from them (not recorded which). The CDR3 DNA reads as TGTGCCAGCAGCTCCCTACGGGGAGACAGGGGGGGGTATGGCTACACCTTC. The encoded protein is CASSSLRGDRGGYGYTF.